A selection of T cell receptor beta chains follows, all from one sample in a study of blood T cell repertoires in COVID-19. Profiled with immunoSEQ multiplex PCR; TCRdb holds only in-frame clones, not every one. The table lists about 50,000 clones, more than 70% of them singletons, with approximately 2.1% in the top ten. What was sequenced was peripheral blood. The receptor source for this set is an older woman with acute or convalescent COVID-19. Both conserved end residues are part of each CDR3. A D gene is named only where the DNA matches it firmly. The size field is filled for only some rows; it gives once, few, many or a size class.

CDR3,DNA,J,V,D,size
CASSLGTRGLTEAFF,TGTGCCAGCAGCTTAGGTACCAGGGGGCTAACTGAAGCTTTCTTT,TRBJ1-1,TRBV13,TRBD1,NA
CASSPIGDEQFF,TGTGCCAGCAGCCCCATCGGGGATGAGCAGTTCTTC,TRBJ2-1,TRBV7-9,NA,NA
CASSLFRGPMNTEAFF,TGTGCCAGCAGCTTATTCCGGGGTCCTATGAACACTGAAGCTTTCTTT,TRBJ1-1,TRBV7-8,NA,NA
CASSPWTGQNSPLHF,TGTGCCAGCAGCCCGTGGACAGGGCAGAATTCACCCCTCCACTTT,TRBJ1-6,TRBV7-9,TRBD1,NA
CASSQVPSGRTIGGEQFF,TGCGCCAGCAGCCAAGTGCCTAGCGGGAGGACCATAGGGGGTGAGCAGTTCTTC,TRBJ2-1,TRBV4-1,TRBD2,NA
CASSYGTTDTQYF,TGTGCCAGCAGCTACGGGACAACAGATACGCAGTATTTT,TRBJ2-3,TRBV7-3,NA,once
CATSDYRGRIDTQYF,TGTGCCACCAGTGACTACAGGGGGCGAATAGATACGCAGTATTTT,TRBJ2-3,TRBV24-1,TRBD1,NA
CASPSGYSNQPQHF,TGTGCCAGCCCGTCAGGTTATAGCAATCAGCCCCAGCATTTT,TRBJ1-5,TRBV19,NA,NA
CASSPELVNTEAFF,TGCGCCAGCAGCCCGGAGCTCGTGAACACTGAAGCTTTCTTT,TRBJ1-1,TRBV5-1,NA,NA
CASLKGQGYTGELFF,TGTGCCAGCCTCAAGGGGCAGGGGTACACCGGGGAGCTGTTTTTT,TRBJ2-2,TRBV2,NA,few
CASSYGISQETQYF,TGTGCCAGCAGCTACGGGATTTCTCAAGAGACCCAGTACTTC,TRBJ2-5,TRBV5-8,NA,few
CSATRKYEQYF,TGCAGTGCTACTAGAAAGTACGAGCAGTACTTC,TRBJ2-7,TRBV20-1,NA,few
CASSLYPGDSEKLFF,TGCGCCAGCAGCTTGTATCCAGGGGATAGTGAAAAACTGTTTTTT,TRBJ1-4,TRBV5-1,NA,NA
CASNPAGTHLFGELFF,TGTGCCAGCAACCCAGCCGGGACACATTTGTTCGGGGAGCTGTTTTTT,TRBJ2-2,TRBV7-9,NA,NA
CASSPRTSGREYNEQFF,TGTGCCAGCAGCCCCCGGACTAGCGGGAGGGAATACAATGAGCAGTTCTTC,TRBJ2-1,TRBV7-9,TRBD2,NA
CASSKDRRSSNQPQHF,TGTGCCAGCAGCAAAGATAGGCGGAGTAGCAATCAGCCCCAGCATTTT,TRBJ1-5,TRBV21-1,NA,NA
CASSLADSGRETQYF,TGCGCCAGCAGCTTGGCGGATAGCGGGAGAGAGACCCAGTACTTC,TRBJ2-5,TRBV5-1,TRBD2,medium-sized
CASGLVPAGGASNYGYTF,TGTGCTAGTGGTTTGGTACCTGCAGGGGGCGCTTCCAACTATGGCTACACCTTC,TRBJ1-2,TRBV12-5,TRBD1,NA
CASSLQGARTEAFF,TGTGCCAGCAGTTTACAGGGGGCGCGGACTGAAGCTTTCTTT,TRBJ1-1,TRBV7-9,TRBD1,NA
CASSSGTPNNQPQHF,TGTGCCAGCAGCTCCGGGACACCAAATAATCAGCCCCAGCATTTT,TRBJ1-5,TRBV5-6,NA,NA
CASQGYTEAFF,TGTGCCAGTCAGGGGTACACTGAAGCTTTCTTT,TRBJ1-1,TRBV2,NA,NA
CASSGPYQASHYEQYF,TGTGCCAGCAGTGGGCCGTACCAGGCCTCACACTACGAGCAGTACTTC,TRBJ2-7,TRBV6-6,NA,NA
CATSLEGAADTQYF,TGTGCCACCAGTCTTGAGGGGGCGGCAGATACGCAGTATTTT,TRBJ2-3,TRBV24-1,TRBD1,NA
CASSLGLPGVRNQPQHF,TGTGCCAGCAGTTTAGGTTTGCCAGGCGTTCGCAATCAGCCCCAGCATTTT,TRBJ1-5,TRBV28,NA,NA
CASSLAGGASTDTQYF,TGTGCCAGCAGTCTAGCGGGAGGGGCTAGCACAGATACGCAGTATTTT,TRBJ2-3,TRBV27,TRBD2,NA
CASTKASGGADIQYF,TGTGCCAGCACCAAAGCAAGCGGGGGGGCGGACATTCAGTACTTC,TRBJ2-4,TRBV2,TRBD2,once
CASSQDGGGINEKLFF,TGCGCCAGCAGCCAGGACGGCGGAGGGATTAATGAAAAACTGTTTTTT,TRBJ1-4,TRBV4-1,NA,NA